The table lists the clone carrying this T cell receptor beta chain with a few counts. Its target is not known. These data originate in a study of identical twins. Overall study results and limits: Sequences that were beta out-of-frame showed weaker excess twin sharing.

CDR1 is SGHVS and CDR2 is FQNEAQ in the germline V gene. The CDR3 runs to 16 residues. V dropped 1 base and J dropped 1 base, with 14 bases sitting between them. TCRdb processed the 5' RACE reads anew with MiXCR; each CDR3 protein has one entry. Of 570,000 or so distinct CDR3 sequences listed, 9.5% to 10% were seen once; the top ten hold around 3.1%. These data were also filed under a second study, of yellow fever vaccine responses in identical twins.

The V gene is TRBV7-8, the J gene TRBJ2-7; D gene uncertain. The sequencing input was PBMCs. The origin of this receptor is a young woman in good health. CDR3 coding DNA: TGTGCCAGCAGCTTAGAGAGGTCGGGCCTATCCTACGAGCAGTACTTC. It encodes CASSLERSGLSYEQYF. Drawing the rest from reference TRBV7-8 and TRBJ2-7, the complete variable domain is GAGVSQSPRYKVAKRGQDVALRCDPISGHVSLFWYQQALGQGPEFLTYFQNEAQLDKSGLPSDRFFAERPEGSVSTLKIQRTQQEDSAVYLCASSLERSGLSYEQYFGPGTRLTVT.